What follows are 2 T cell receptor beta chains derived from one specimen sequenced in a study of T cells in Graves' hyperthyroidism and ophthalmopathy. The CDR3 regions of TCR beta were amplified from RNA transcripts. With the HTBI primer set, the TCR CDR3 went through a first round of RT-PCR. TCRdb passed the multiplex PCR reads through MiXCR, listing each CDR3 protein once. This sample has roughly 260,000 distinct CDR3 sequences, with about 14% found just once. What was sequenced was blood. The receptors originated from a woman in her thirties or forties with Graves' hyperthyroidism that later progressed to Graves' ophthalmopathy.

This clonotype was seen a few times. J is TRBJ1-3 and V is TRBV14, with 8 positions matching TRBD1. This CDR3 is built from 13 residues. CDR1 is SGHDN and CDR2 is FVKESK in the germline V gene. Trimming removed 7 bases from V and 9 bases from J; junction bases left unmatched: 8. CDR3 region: CASNSGQGGTIYF. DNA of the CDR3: TGTGCCAGCAACTCTGGACAGGGCGGCACCATATATTTT. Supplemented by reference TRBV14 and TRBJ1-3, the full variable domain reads EAGVTQFPSHSVIEKGQTVTLRCDPISGHDNLYWYRRVMGKEIKFLLHFVKESKQDESGMPNNRFLAERTGGTYSTLKVQPAELEDSGVYFCASNSGQGGTIYFGEGSWLTVV.

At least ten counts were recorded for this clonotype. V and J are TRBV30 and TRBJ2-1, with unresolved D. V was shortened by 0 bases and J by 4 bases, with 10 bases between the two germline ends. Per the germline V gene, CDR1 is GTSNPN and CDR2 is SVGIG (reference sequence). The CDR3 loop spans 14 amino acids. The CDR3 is CAWSVTLGYNEQFF. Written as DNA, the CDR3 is TGTGCCTGGAGTGTAACCCTCGGATACAATGAGCAGTTCTTC.